This T cell receptor (beta chain) was recovered during a study of blood T cell repertoires in COVID-19. Clones were sequenced by immunoSEQ multiplex PCR, and TCRdb holds only the in-frame ones, with some missing. The sample holds about 42,000 clones; 76% are singletons and the top ten take over 25%. The CDR3 length is 15 residues. V lost 0 bases, J lost 1 base, and 4 bases stayed unmatched. Germline loops: CDR1 SGHDT, CDR2 YYEEEE. V gene TRBV5-6 combines with J gene TRBJ2-7; 7 bases are shared with TRBD1. The sequence derives from a man older than 75 with acute or convalescent COVID-19. Material for sequencing was peripheral blood. The CDR3 sequence is CASSLGQGESYEQYF. Here the CDR3 DNA reads TGTGCCAGCAGCTTGGGACAGGGCGAGTCCTACGAGCAGTACTTC.